Reported below is one T cell receptor (beta chain). No antigen is known for it. It was with a sample-barcoded 5' primer and a J-beta primer mix that a second PCR of about 7 to 12 cycles was run. TCRdb fed the 5' RACE reads into MiXCR, producing one record per CDR3 protein. The repertoire holds some 1,800,000 distinct CDR3 sequences, with roughly 43% as singletons. The total RNA that was extracted per sample amounted to at least 6 micrograms. This entry is derived from a study of blood T cells in healthy people across ages. Study-wide results and caveats: Fewer expanded clones and more diversity marked long-lived versus aged donors.

The CDR3 sequence is 13 residues long. Looked up from germline, CDR1 is SNHLY and CDR2 is FYNNEI. V was pared by 10 bases and J by 1 base, with 13 bases between. Sequencing was done on a sample of blood. The receptor comes from a human donor in good health. This chain joins TRBV2 and TRBJ1-1, with D possibly being TRBD1 (6 bases). CDR3 protein: CATRGQTNTEAFF. DNA for the CDR3: TGTGCCACCCGAGGACAGACGAACACTGAAGCTTTCTTT. The full variable domain, in which reference TRBV2 and TRBJ1-1 provide the parts outside the CDR3, is EPEVTQTPSHQVTQMGQEVILRCVPISNHLYFYWYRQILGQKVEFLVSFYNNEISEKSEIFDDQFSVERPDGSNFTLKIRSTKLEDSAMYFCATRGQTNTEAFFGQGTRLTVV.